The rows below give T cell receptor beta chains drawn from one sample of a study of blood T cell repertoires in COVID-19. Only in-frame clones appear in the TCRdb table, and some are missing; sequencing was by immunoSEQ multiplex PCR. Altogether 200,000 to 250,000 clones are present, 60% to 85% being singletons, with the ten largest covering approximately 6%. The source material was peripheral blood. The source of these receptors is a woman in her 70s with acute or convalescent COVID-19. Both conserved end residues are part of each CDR3. The D gene is left open where the match is weak. Rows may omit the clone size; those that give it use once, few, many or a size class.

>TRBV5-6|.|.|TRBJ2-3
CASSLLQGTDTQYF
TGTGCCAGCAGCTTGCTACAGGGCACAGATACGCAGTATTTT
>TRBV18|TRBD1|.|TRBJ1-1
CASSPTTGAGGMNTEAFF
TGTGCCAGCTCACCCACCACCGGGGCAGGGGGGATGAACACTGAAGCTTTCTTT
>TRBV29-1|.|.|TRBJ2-1
CSVRESSYNEQFF
TGCAGCGTTCGCGAGAGCTCCTACAATGAGCAGTTCTTC
>TRBV4-1|TRBD2|.|TRBJ2-7
CASSQDREGLYEQYF
TGCGCCAGCAGCCAAGACAGGGAGGGACTCTACGAGCAGTACTTC
>TRBV12-3/TRBV12-4|TRBD1|.|TRBJ1-2
CASSTDRKGGYTF
TGTGCCAGCAGTACGGACAGGAAGGGTGGCTACACCTTC
>TRBV5-1|.|.|TRBJ1-1
CASSFQGTTEAFF
TGCGCCAGCAGCTTCCAGGGCACCACTGAAGCTTTCTTT
>TRBV18|TRBD1|few|TRBJ1-2
CASSPGTGSGYTF
TGTGCCAGCTCCCCAGGGACAGGGTCAGGCTACACCTTC
>TRBV27|.|.|TRBJ2-6
CASSFGGSGANVLTF
TGTGCCAGCAGTTTCGGAGGCTCTGGGGCCAACGTCCTGACTTTC
>TRBV29-1|.|.|TRBJ2-1
CSVAFRLADYNEQFF
TGCAGCGTTGCCTTCCGCCTAGCTGACTACAATGAGCAGTTCTTC
>TRBV10-3|.|.|TRBJ1-4
CAISRGFGGRDEKLFF
TGTGCCATCAGCCGGGGTTTCGGGGGAAGAGATGAAAAACTGTTTTTT
>TRBV29-1|TRBD1|.|TRBJ2-7
CSVGPTGNEQYF
TGCAGCGTTGGGCCGACAGGGAACGAGCAGTACTTC
>TRBV11-3|.|few|TRBJ2-7
CATPRNEQYF
TGTGCCACACCTAGGAACGAGCAGTACTTC
>TRBV3-1/TRBV3-2|.|.|TRBJ2-6
CASSQDLQGWANVLTF
TGTGCCAGCAGCCAAGATCTTCAGGGCTGGGCCAACGTCCTGACTTTC
>TRBV24-1|TRBD1|.|TRBJ2-2
CATSDLPDWTGRTGELFF
TGTGCCACCAGTGATTTGCCCGACTGGACAGGGCGCACCGGGGAGCTGTTTTTT
>TRBV7-9|.|.|TRBJ1-1
CASSSQGKTEAFF
TGTGCCAGCAGCTCCCAGGGAAAAACTGAAGCTTTCTTT
>TRBV11-3|.|once|TRBJ2-2
CASSERNTGELFF
TGTGCCAGCAGCGAGAGGAACACCGGGGAGCTGTTTTTT
>TRBV2|.|.|TRBJ2-7
CASSSEGQTKRIHEQYF
TGTGCCAGCAGTAGCGAGGGACAAACTAAGAGGATCCACGAGCAGTACTTC
>TRBV11-3|.|.|TRBJ2-2
CASSLVSGQNTGELFF
TGTGCCAGCAGCTTAGTTAGCGGACAGAACACCGGGGAGCTGTTTTTT
>TRBV19|TRBD1|.|TRBJ1-5
CASRDSSNQPQHF
TGTGCCAGTCGGGACAGTAGCAATCAGCCCCAGCATTTT
>TRBV4-1|TRBD1|few|TRBJ2-7
CASSPARQGAFDEQYF
TGCGCCAGCAGCCCCGCGAGACAGGGGGCGTTCGACGAGCAGTACTTC